The 4 T cell receptor beta chains given below trace back to one sample, sequenced in a study of control samples from healthy donors and cancer patients. Some clones are missing from TCRdb's copy, which holds only in-frame ones; the method was immunoSEQ multiplex PCR. The sample gives about 77,000 clones, almost 95% of which show up once; more than 5% is in the top ten. Sequencing used blood. The receptors come from a woman in her sixties or seventies in good health.

J is TRBJ2-1 and V is TRBV6-2 or TRBV6-3, with 11 bases matching TRBD2. This CDR3 is built from 15 residues. After removal of 6 bases from V and 8 bases from J, the junction contained 9 bases not matched to a gene. Looked up from germline, CDR1 is MNHEY and CDR2 is SVGEGT. In DNA, the CDR3 is TGTGCCAGCAGCATACCGACTAGCGGGACCGATGAGCAGTTCTTC. Translating it yields CASSIPTSGTDEQFF.

The rearrangement joins TRBV6-5 to TRBJ2-5, with 9 positions matching TRBD2. Germline V gives CDR1 MNHEY, CDR2 SVGAGI. Trimming at V came to 5 bases and at J to 5 bases, leaving 6 bases not matched to a gene. The CDR3 covers 14 residues. CDR3 protein: CASSRREGRETQYF. Written as DNA, the CDR3 is TGTGCCAGCAGTAGGCGGGAGGGCCGGGAGACCCAGTACTTC.

The chain uses TRBV27 and TRBJ1-5; D unclear. Between the trimmed V and J ends, which lost 5 bases and 9 bases, there was a span of 14 bases. The CDR3 is 13 amino acids. The V gene's germline CDR1 is MNHEY and CDR2 SMNVEV (reference sequence). CDR3 amino acids: CASSRRLGRPQHF. The CDR3 bases are TGTGCCAGCAGTAGGCGATTGGGTCGGCCCCAGCATTTT.

The rearrangement joins TRBV19 to TRBJ2-2; D is uncertain. The CDR3 has 12 amino acids. Looked up from germline, CDR1 is LNHDA and CDR2 is SQIVND (reference sequence). With 4 bases removed from V and 4 bases from J, the gap between germline ends came to 4 bases. The CDR3, as DNA: TGTGCCAGTAGTAGGCGCACCGGGGAGCTGTTTTTT. Its translation: CASSRRTGELFF. The variable domain in full, with the rest retrieved from reference TRBV19 and TRBJ2-2, is DGGITQSPKYLFRKEGQNVTLSCEQNLNHDAMYWYRQDPGQGLRLIYYSQIVNDFQKGDIAEGYSVSREKKESFPLTVTSAQKNPTAFYLCASSRRTGELFFGEGSRLTVL.